These 5 T cell receptor beta chains came from one sample sequenced in a study of post-analysis software for immune sequencing data. Findings and limits, study-wide: TRBV segments more frequent in patients than in controls numbered roughly 5 and included TRBV5-6, TRBV5-1 and TRBV20-1.

These receptors have no identified antigens. Unique molecular identifiers were present in the TCR beta cDNA libraries. TCRdb recomputed calls from the PCR reads with MiXCR, one row per CDR3 protein. Counted here are more than 500,000 distinct CDR3 sequences, around a third occurring once; the ten biggest clones make up 4.5% to 7.5%. Sequenced input: blood. These receptors were collected from a girl aged 2-17 years with multiple sclerosis.

The genes are TRBV7-2 and TRBJ2-3; TRBD2 agrees at 12 bases. V trimming: 1 base; J trimming: 10 bases; junction bases outside the gene matches: 0. The CDR3 is made up of 13 amino acids. Germline-derived CDR1 and CDR2 are SGHTA and FQGNSA. The CDR3 region is CASSLGLAGAQYF. The CDR3 DNA follows: TGTGCCAGCAGCTTAGGACTAGCGGGGGCGCAGTATTTT.

The chain is built from TRBV19 and TRBJ2-1, with 13 bases aligning to TRBD2. V shed 3 bases and J 4 bases; nucleotides not matched to a gene: 0. Germline V gene sequence: CDR1 LNHDA, CDR2 SQIVND (reference sequence). The CDR3 is made up of 15 amino acids. The CDR3 nucleotides read TGTGCCAGTAGTATGACTAGCGGGGGGTACAATGAGCAGTTCTTC. It encodes CASSMTSGGYNEQFF. The full variable domain, its missing parts supplied by reference TRBV19 and TRBJ2-1, is DGGITQSPKYLFRKEGQNVTLSCEQNLNHDAMYWYRQDPGQGLRLIYYSQIVNDFQKGDIAEGYSVSREKKESFPLTVTSAQKNPTAFYLCASSMTSGGYNEQFFGPGTRLTVL.

The rearrangement joins TRBV14 to TRBJ1-2; D unresolved. Trimming stripped 2 bases from V and 6 bases from J, with 16 bases between. Germline V lookup: CDR1 SGHDN, CDR2 FVKESK. The CDR3 has 15 residues. The CDR3 DNA reads as TGTGCCAGCAGCCAACTGGTCAATGAAGCCAATGGCTACACCTTC. Its protein product is CASSQLVNEANGYTF.

V gene TRBV15 combines with J gene TRBJ1-5, with D perhaps matching TRBD1 (5 bases). The CDR3 has 13 residues. Per the germline V gene, CDR1 is LNHNV and CDR2 is YYDKDF (reference sequence). V lost 5 bases to trimming and J lost 4 bases, with 9 bases between them. Here the CDR3 DNA reads TGTGCCACCAGCGGGGCACAGAATCAGCCCCAGCATTTT. This encodes CATSGAQNQPQHF.

The rearrangement links TRBV28 to TRBJ2-3, with D hard to call. The V end lost 5 bases, the J end lost 0 bases, and 18 bases lay between the germline ends. The CDR3 totals 17 residues. Germline CDR1 is MDHEN and CDR2 is SYDVKM. CDR3 in DNA: TGTGCCAGCAGTCCATACCCCCTAATTGAGAGCACAGATACGCAGTATTTT. It codes for CASSPYPLIESTDTQYF.